These 20 T cell receptor beta chains share one sample of origin, sequenced in a study of blood T cell repertoires in COVID-19. Generated by immunoSEQ multiplex PCR, the TCRdb table keeps only in-frame clones and is missing some. The sample includes 90,000 to 130,000 clones, about four fifths seen only once; the top ten take roughly 4.1%. Sequencing used peripheral blood. Source of these receptors: a woman between 65 and 79 years old with acute or convalescent COVID-19.

The V gene is TRBV18, the J gene TRBJ2-1, with 8 bases lining up with TRBD2. Germline CDR1 is KGHSH and CDR2 is LQKENI. This CDR3 is built from 13 residues. Germline trimming cut 6 bases from V and 6 bases from J; bases unmatched to any gene: 4. CDR3 residues: CASSTGGSNEQFF. The CDR3 DNA follows: TGTGCCAGCTCCACGGGAGGGAGCAATGAGCAGTTCTTC.

This chain joins TRBV4-1 and TRBJ1-3; 7 nucleotides agree with TRBD1. CDR3 length equals 18 residues. Germline CDR1 reads MGHRA; CDR2 reads YSYEKL. Trimming at V came to 5 bases and at J to 0 bases, leaving 13 bases not matched to a gene. The CDR3, as DNA: TGCGCCAGCAGCATGGAGACGGGACAGAGCGTCTCTGGAAACACCATATATTTT. It codes for CASSMETGQSVSGNTIYF.

The chain has TRBV28 and TRBJ1-3; D is uncertain. The germline gives CDR1 MDHEN, CDR2 SYDVKM. Trimming took 6 bases from V and 12 from J, leaving 18 bases between them. This CDR3 comprises 13 residues. The CDR3 coding sequence is TGTGCCAGCAGCTTAACCGGTGTGCAACTCATATATTTT. It translates to CASSLTGVQLIYF.

The chain combines TRBV6-5 with TRBJ1-2; 8 nucleotides match TRBD1. J was trimmed by 9 bases and V by 2 bases; bases with no gene match: 8. The germline gives CDR1 MNHEY, CDR2 SVGAGI. There are 14 residues in the CDR3. The CDR3 spells CASSYGDRGSSYTF. DNA for the CDR3: TGTGCCAGCAGTTACGGTGACAGGGGCTCTAGCTACACCTTC.

The chain recombines TRBV27 with TRBJ1-1, with 9 bases matching TRBD1. Trimming removed 5 bases from V and 3 bases from J; junction bases left unmatched: 4. This CDR3 is 14 amino acids long. Germline lookup yields CDR1 MNHEY and CDR2 SMNVEV (reference sequence). In nucleotides, the CDR3 is TGTGCCAGCAGTCCCGGACAGGGGTACACTGAAGCTTTCTTT. It encodes CASSPGQGYTEAFF.

This clone appeared a single time. The chain couples TRBV2 to TRBJ2-3, with TRBD2 matching over 7 bases. The CDR3 runs 12 residues. J gave up 12 bases and V 6 bases, and 9 bases lay outside the gene matches. CDR1 and CDR2 (germline): SNHLY, FYNNEI. Written as DNA, the CDR3 is TGTGCCAGCAGACCTACTAGCGATCCTCAGTATTTT. Amino acid sequence: CASRPTSDPQYF.

The chain has TRBV28 and TRBJ2-2; 10 bases fit TRBD1. The CDR3 length is 17 residues. The V segment lost 4 bases and the J segment 6 bases; nucleotides outside the gene matches: 11. Per germline, CDR1 MDHEN and CDR2 SYDVKM. The CDR3 region is CASSSPTGGAFAGELFF. In DNA, the CDR3 is TGTGCCAGCAGTTCGCCGACAGGGGGCGCTTTCGCCGGGGAGCTGTTTTTT.

V is TRBV28 and J is TRBJ2-1; D possibly corresponds to TRBD2 (7 bases). V dropped 5 bases and J dropped 7 bases, with 18 bases sitting between them. This CDR3 comprises 15 residues. The germline V gene has CDR1 MDHEN and CDR2 SYDVKM. CDR3: CASSIGGADRNEQFF. The CDR3 DNA follows: TGTGCCAGCAGTATAGGGGGGGCCGACAGAAATGAGCAGTTCTTC.

The sample holds one count of this clone. In DNA, the CDR3 is TGTGCCAGCAGCCAAGAGTCCGGGACAGGGGGGCTCTATGGCTACACCTTC. Translating it yields CASSQESGTGGLYGYTF. The chain recombines TRBV3-1 (or the pseudogene TRBV3-2) with TRBJ1-2, with 11 bases identical to TRBD1. Germline V CDR1 and CDR2: LGHDT, YNNKEL (reference sequence). With V trimmed by 0 bases and J by 4 bases, 7 bases remained unmatched. The CDR3 totals 17 residues.

The chain combines TRBV4-1 with TRBJ1-1; D gene ambiguous. Between the trimmed V and J ends, which lost 2 bases and 1 base, there was a span of 11 bases. The CDR3 is 15 residues long. Germline CDR1 MGHRA, CDR2 YSYEKL. Here the CDR3 reads CASSQWEGTNTEAFF. The DNA of the CDR3 is TGCGCCAGCAGCCAATGGGAGGGTACGAACACTGAAGCTTTCTTT.

V is TRBV7-2 and J is TRBJ1-2; D perhaps matches TRBD1 (6 bases). Trimming shortened V by 2 bases and J by 5 bases, and 21 bases separated the two germline ends. Germline V gene lookup returns CDR1 SGHTA and CDR2 FQGNSA. This CDR3 region has 17 residues. CDR3 sequence: CASSLRGATGRRYGYTF. CDR3 DNA: TGTGCCAGCAGCTTACGGGGGGCAACAGGGCGGCGGTATGGCTACACCTTC.

This clone was counted a single time. This rearrangement joins TRBV28 to TRBJ2-7; 7 bases fit TRBD2. This CDR3 region has 14 residues. Trimming cost V 4 bases and J 3 bases; bases outside gene matches: 6. Germline CDR1 is MDHEN and CDR2 is SYDVKM. The CDR3 spells CASSSLAGVYEQYF. In DNA, the CDR3 is TGTGCCAGCAGTTCCCTGGCGGGAGTCTACGAGCAGTACTTC.

This clone showed up just a few times. The chain employs TRBV27 and TRBJ1-5, with 10 bases aligning to TRBD1. Looked up from germline, CDR1 is MNHEY and CDR2 is SMNVEV (reference sequence). This CDR3 is built from 14 residues. J lost 7 bases, V lost 9 bases, and 9 bases had no gene match. The CDR3 protein is CASQDRGRGQPQHF. The CDR3 DNA is TGTGCCAGTCAAGACAGGGGGCGAGGCCAGCCCCAGCATTTT.

This chain connects TRBV9 to TRBJ2-1; 7 bases fit TRBD2. The CDR3 is 15 amino acids. Germline V gives CDR1 SGDLS, CDR2 YYNGEE. The V gene end was trimmed by 0 bases and the J gene end by 4 bases; junction bases not matched to a gene: 4. In nucleotides, the CDR3 is TGTGCCAGCAGCGTAGGAGGGAGGGGATACAATGAGCAGTTCTTC. Amino acids: CASSVGGRGYNEQFF.

This chain uses TRBV28 with TRBJ2-7; 8 bases line up with TRBD1. This CDR3 has 15 residues. After removal of 6 bases from V and 2 bases from J, the junction contained 9 bases not matched to a gene. Germline CDR1 reads MDHEN; CDR2 reads SYDVKM. The CDR3 DNA follows: TGTGCCAGCAGACCTGACAGGGGTCCAGCCTACGAGCAGTACTTC. Protein sequence: CASRPDRGPAYEQYF.

CDR3 in DNA: TGTGCCAGCAGCTCAGCAGGGTCTAATGAAAAACTGTTTTTT. Its translation is CASSSAGSNEKLFF. The chain couples TRBV5-8 to TRBJ1-4, with D possibly being TRBD1 (5 bases). Germline CDR1 SGHTS, CDR2 YDEGEE. V lost 3 bases, J lost 3 bases, and 9 bases lay in between. CDR3 size: 14 residues.

This clone was detected a few times. The chain carries TRBV28 and TRBJ1-2; the match to TRBD1 covers 10 bases. Trimming cost V 6 bases and J 13 bases; bases outside gene matches: 17. The CDR3 totals 15 residues. Germline V gene lookup returns CDR1 MDHEN and CDR2 SYDVKM. The CDR3 DNA reads TGTGCCAGCAGATCCTATGAGGGACAGGGGCTTTTTTGCACCTTC. Protein sequence: CASRSYEGQGLFCTF.

This clone has just a few counts. This rearrangement joins TRBV28 to TRBJ1-1, with D hard to call. The germline V and J ends were trimmed by 4 bases and 0 bases, with 15 bases remaining between them. CDR1 MDHEN and CDR2 SYDVKM come from the germline V gene. The length of the CDR3 is 16 residues. CDR3 protein: CASSSWIRAVNTEAFF. The CDR3 region has the DNA TGTGCCAGCAGTTCCTGGATTCGAGCGGTGAACACTGAAGCTTTCTTT.

This clone was counted only a few times. The chain uses TRBV6-6 and TRBJ2-7; 9 bases agree with TRBD2. This CDR3 is 16 amino acids long. V lost 0 bases to trimming and J lost 6 bases; unmatched junction nucleotides: 9. Germline assignment: CDR1 MNHNY and CDR2 SVGAGI (reference sequence). CDR3 sequence reads: CASSYSIAGESPEQYF. The CDR3 nucleotides are TGTGCCAGCAGTTACTCCATAGCGGGAGAGTCCCCCGAGCAGTACTTC.

The chain recombines TRBV27 with TRBJ1-5; 7 bases are shared with TRBD1. With 5 bases clipped from V and 6 bases from J, the junction kept 10 bases outside the gene matches. The CDR3 extends over 15 amino acids. The germline CDR1 and CDR2 sequences are MNHEY and SMNVEV (reference sequence). The CDR3 is CASSPGTAFGQPQHF. As DNA, the CDR3 is TGTGCCAGCAGTCCCGGGACAGCCTTTGGTCAGCCCCAGCATTTT.